Listed below are T cell receptor beta chains from one sample, sequenced in a study of identical twins. From the 5' RACE reads, TCRdb called clonotypes with MiXCR, one entry per CDR3 protein. The repertoire includes fewer than 550,000 distinct CDR3 sequences, roughly 15% of them detected once, and roughly 0.44% sits in the top ten. These data were also reused for a study on yellow fever vaccine responses in identical twins.

Sequenced material: CD4+ T cells sorted from blood. These receptors originate from a woman aged 18-29 years in good health. The CDR3 runs from the conserved cysteine through the conserved F or W.

j_call,v_call,cdr3_length,cdr3_aa
TRBJ2-5,TRBV24-1,14,CATAPGTGEETQYF
TRBJ2-3,TRBV7-2,16,CASSLGTSGSVDTQYF
TRBJ2-3,TRBV9,16,CASTHYIAGPTDTQYF
TRBJ2-5,TRBV5-1,15,CASSLYGTAEETQYF
TRBJ2-3,TRBV20-1,13,CSAKLAGADTQYF
TRBJ2-1,TRBV7-2,14,CASSQSQGPYEQFF
TRBJ1-2,TRBV7-2,14,CASGFGQAYYGYTF
TRBJ2-3,TRBV5-1,18,CASSRGASGGNSADTQYF
TRBJ2-1,TRBV12-3/TRBV12-4,11,CASSYGSEQFF
TRBJ1-5,TRBV12-3/TRBV12-4,15,CASRLRGNSNQPQHF
TRBJ1-4,TRBV5-1,15,CASSLLGAFNEKLFF
TRBJ2-5,TRBV3-1,17,CASSHWVAGGPQETQYF
TRBJ2-5,TRBV7-2,16,CASSLVLTSGDRTQYF
TRBJ2-1,TRBV20-1,11,CSARSDIKQFF
TRBJ2-1,TRBV11-1,19,CASSPLKGGDLGSYNEQFF
TRBJ2-3,TRBV3-1,14,CASSHTSSTDTQYF
TRBJ1-1,TRBV7-2,13,CASSVDLNTEAFF
TRBJ2-1,TRBV6-1,14,CASTPVSGRNEQFF
TRBJ2-6,TRBV7-2,11,CASSAGNVLTF
TRBJ1-4,TRBV4-1,16,CASSPWTGQRNEKLFF
TRBJ2-1,TRBV7-8,20,CASSFTPRTSGTASNNEQFF
TRBJ2-6,TRBV3-1,20,CASSQALWGAPFSGANVLTF
TRBJ2-3,TRBV24-1,12,CATGGDTDTQYF
TRBJ2-5,TRBV20-1,16,CSARDLQRGGQETQYF
TRBJ2-3,TRBV3-1,15,CASSLLAGAEDTQYF
TRBJ2-2,TRBV10-2,14,CASSESGIIGELFF
TRBJ1-2,TRBV24-1,14,CATSDRTGDYGYTF
TRBJ2-1,TRBV13,14,CASSSRLVDNEQFF
TRBJ2-1,TRBV5-6,12,CASSLGHYEQFF
TRBJ2-5,TRBV5-1,14,CASRTPGQQETQYF
TRBJ2-1,TRBV4-1,16,CASSQEQTAPNNEQFF
TRBJ2-5,TRBV19,16,CASSSRDRGLGETHYF
TRBJ1-5,TRBV19,15,CASSIVRIGNQPQHF
TRBJ2-5,TRBV28,16,CASSLGGTGARETQYF
TRBJ1-4,TRBV7-6,14,CASSPGVTNEKLFF
TRBJ2-5,TRBV12-3/TRBV12-4,14,CASSVQLAGETQYF
TRBJ2-3,TRBV4-1,15,CASSLGLARTDTQYF
TRBJ1-5,TRBV11-2,15,CASSLDFQGYQPQHF
TRBJ2-7,TRBV5-1,14,CASSLDRTGYEQYF
TRBJ2-7,TRBV20-1,14,CSASDRTTSYEQYF
TRBJ2-3,TRBV7-2,19,CASSLAGLKQGGGWDTQYF
TRBJ2-1,TRBV4-2,18,CASSQDRESTMGYNEQFF
TRBJ1-5,TRBV20-1,14,CSASTLQGGQPQHF
TRBJ2-1,TRBV7-8,17,CASSYMMTGWTYNEQFF
TRBJ2-3,TRBV10-3,16,CAISRLAGAPTDTQYF
TRBJ2-2,TRBV10-3,17,CAISEGSSGGSTGELFF
TRBJ1-2,TRBV29-1,16,CSVEDRSVGANYGYTF
TRBJ2-7,TRBV6-1,13,CASSPASAYEQYF
TRBJ1-5,TRBV5-1,16,CASSYGGTVGNQPQHF
TRBJ1-1,TRBV15,16,CATSRGVEGMNTEAFF
TRBJ2-4,TRBV5-5,16,CASSPTVGSGYTIQYF
TRBJ2-2,TRBV5-1,20,CASSFFSRTSVTANTGELFF
TRBJ1-1,TRBV5-1,14,CASSVRDMNTEAFF
TRBJ2-2,TRBV6-2/TRBV6-3,15,CASSYVAGATGELFF